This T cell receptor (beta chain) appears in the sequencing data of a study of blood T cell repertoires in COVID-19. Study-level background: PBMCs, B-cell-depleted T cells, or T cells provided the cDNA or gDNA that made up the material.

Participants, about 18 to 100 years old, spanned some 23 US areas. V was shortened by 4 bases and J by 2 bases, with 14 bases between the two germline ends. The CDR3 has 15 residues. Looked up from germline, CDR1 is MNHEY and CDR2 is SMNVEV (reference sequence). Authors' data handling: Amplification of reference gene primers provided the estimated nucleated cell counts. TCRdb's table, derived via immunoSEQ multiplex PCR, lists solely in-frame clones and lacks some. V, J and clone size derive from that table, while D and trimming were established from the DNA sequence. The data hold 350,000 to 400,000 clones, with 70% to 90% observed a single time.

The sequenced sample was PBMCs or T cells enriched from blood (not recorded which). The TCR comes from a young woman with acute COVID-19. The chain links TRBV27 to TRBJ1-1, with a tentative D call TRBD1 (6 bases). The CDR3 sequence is CASSSLNRVNTEAFF. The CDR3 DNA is TGTGCCAGCAGTTCCTTGAACAGGGTAAACACTGAAGCTTTCTTT.